These 27 T cell receptor beta chains originate from one sample sequenced in a study of radiotherapy plus CTLA-4 blockade in lung cancer. Libraries were prepared by immunoSEQ multiplex PCR; TCRdb keeps only in-frame clonotypes and omits some of them. The repertoire holds tens of thousands of clones, with about four fifths as singletons. The specimen comprised peripheral blood, sampled from a patient treated with radiotherapy plus ipilimumab. These receptor sequences come from a human donor with non-small cell lung cancer who had stable disease on radiotherapy plus ipilimumab.

This chain uses TRBV6-1 with TRBJ1-3, with 7 bases aligning to TRBD1. The V segment lost 1 base and the J segment 3 bases; nucleotides outside the gene matches: 3. Germline CDR1 reads MNHNS; CDR2 reads SASEGT. The CDR3 consists of 15 residues. The CDR3 DNA reads as TGTGCCAGCAGTGAAGGACAGGGTCGTGGAAACACCATATATTTT. It is translated as CASSEGQGRGNTIYF.

This rearrangement joins TRBV7-2 to TRBJ2-7; D might be TRBD2 (6 bases). Per the germline V gene, CDR1 is SGHTA and CDR2 is FQGNSA. The CDR3 is made up of 14 amino acids. Trimming left V 3 bases short and J 1 base short, with 10 bases between. CDR3 coding DNA: TGTGCCAGCAGCTTTGGGGGGAATTCCTACGAGCAGTACTTC. It translates to CASSFGGNSYEQYF.

This clone came up a few times. The chain is built from TRBV9 and TRBJ1-3; D gene uncertain. Germline lookup yields CDR1 SGDLS and CDR2 YYNGEE. This CDR3 is 14 amino acids long. The V gene lost 4 bases and the J gene lost 1 base, with 9 bases spanning the gap. CDR3 nucleotides: TGTGCCAGCAGCTCTGACCGGTCTGGAAACACCATATATTTT. It specifies CASSSDRSGNTIYF.

V gene TRBV4-1 combines with J gene TRBJ2-1; tentative D call: TRBD1 (5 bases). The CDR3 sequence is 14 residues long. CDR1 is MGHRA and CDR2 is YSYEKL in the germline V gene. V was trimmed by 5 bases and J by 8 bases, leaving 16 bases between them. The CDR3 bases are TGCGCCAGCAGCTCCTACGCAGGGTACTATGAGCAGTTCTTC. Its translation is CASSSYAGYYEQFF.

The V and J genes are TRBV6-6 and TRBJ2-7; D may be TRBD1 (6 bases). Deletions cut 7 bases from V and 3 bases from J, with 19 bases between. CDR1 and CDR2 from the germline V gene are MNHNY and SVGAGI (reference sequence). This CDR3 has 15 amino acids. The CDR3 DNA follows: TGTGCCAGCAAAGGAGAAGGGGGAAGGAGCTACGAGCAGTACTTC. The encoded protein is CASKGEGGRSYEQYF.

This chain uses TRBV19 with TRBJ1-5, with D possibly TRBD1 on 5 matching bases. The CDR3 is made up of 14 amino acids. V lost 6 bases, J lost 3 bases, and 12 bases lay in between. The germline V gene encodes CDR1 LNHDA and CDR2 SQIVND (reference sequence). The CDR3 DNA follows: TGTGCCAGTAGCCCCTTGGGACCCAATCAGCCCCAGCATTTT. Translated: CASSPLGPNQPQHF.

The chain links TRBV28 to TRBJ2-7; unclear D gene. CDR1 and CDR2 (germline): MDHEN, SYDVKM. The CDR3 runs 15 residues. The V and J ends lost 3 bases and 3 bases respectively, with 15 bases between them. CDR3 residues: CASSFPSAAYYEQYF. CDR3 DNA sequence: TGTGCCAGCAGTTTTCCCTCCGCGGCCTACTACGAGCAGTACTTC. The variable domain in full, with the rest retrieved from reference TRBV28 and TRBJ2-7, is DVKVTQSSRYLVKRTGEKVFLECVQDMDHENMFWYRQDPGLGLRLIYFSYDVKMKEKGDIPEGYSVSREKKERFSLILESASTNQTSMYLCASSFPSAAYYEQYFGPGTRLTVT.

The chain employs TRBV6-1 and TRBJ2-7; 9 bases align to TRBD2. This CDR3 has 17 amino acids. Germline lookup yields CDR1 MNHNS and CDR2 SASEGT. Trimming removed 2 bases from V and 4 bases from J; junction bases left unmatched: 12. The CDR3 DNA follows: TGTGCCAGCAGTGAAATTTCTCGCGGGAGGGCCAAGTACGAGCAGTACTTC. Residues: CASSEISRGRAKYEQYF.

The chain is built from TRBV6-6 and TRBJ2-2; TRBD2 matches at 8 bases. J was trimmed by 7 bases and V by 2 bases; bases with no gene match: 9. CDR3 size: 16 residues. Germline values: CDR1 MNHNY, CDR2 SVGAGI (reference sequence). The CDR3 DNA reads as TGTGCCAGCAGTTACGGGTCTAGCGGGCGGGTCGGGGAGCTGTTTTTT. This encodes CASSYGSSGRVGELFF.

The chain combines TRBV6-5 with TRBJ1-5; no definite D call. V was pared by 2 bases and J by 3 bases, with 5 bases between. The CDR3 sequence is 13 residues long. Germline V gene lookup returns CDR1 MNHEY and CDR2 SVGAGI. The CDR3, as DNA: TGTGCCAGCAGTTACGGACCCAATCAGCCCCAGCATTTT. Amino acid sequence: CASSYGPNQPQHF.

CDR3 sequence: CAWSRGDAKNIQYF. In DNA form, the CDR3 reads TGTGCCTGGAGTAGGGGGGATGCCAAAAACATTCAGTACTTC. The gene calls are TRBV30 and TRBJ2-4; D assignment may be TRBD1 or TRBD2 (6 bases each). The germline V and J ends were trimmed by 2 bases and 1 base, with 9 bases remaining between them. CDR3 length: 14 amino acids. The V gene's germline CDR1 is GTSNPN and CDR2 SVGIG (reference sequence).

V usage is TRBV6-1 and J usage is TRBJ2-5; D is perhaps TRBD1 (6 bases). This CDR3 is 15 amino acids long. In germline, CDR1 is MNHNS, CDR2 SASEGT. Trimming pared 4 bases from V and 1 base from J, leaving 13 bases between. CDR3 residues: CASSVWDNFQETQYF. CDR3 coding DNA: TGTGCCAGCAGTGTGTGGGACAACTTCCAAGAGACCCAGTACTTC.

The V gene is TRBV11-2, the J gene TRBJ2-4; D might be TRBD1 (6 bases). The V end lost 4 bases, the J end lost 0 bases, and 7 bases lay between the germline ends. This CDR3 is built from 14 residues. Germline CDR1 reads SGHAT; CDR2 reads FQNNGV. For the CDR3, the DNA is TGTGCCAGCAGCTCACAGGGAGCCAAAAACATTCAGTACTTC. Translation gives CASSSQGAKNIQYF.

Remarks on this clone: At one boundary the junction diverges from the germline segment, which might be a read error. The rearrangement links TRBV10-3 to TRBJ1-2, with 8 bases that match TRBD1. Per the germline V gene, CDR1 is ENHRY and CDR2 is SYGVKD. CDR3 length: 14 residues. The CDR3 nucleotides read TGTGCCATCAGTGAGTCGGACAGGGTCTATGACTACACCTTC. This codes for CAISESDRVYDYTF.

This rearrangement joins TRBV9 to TRBJ1-3; the D is unclear. V gave up 3 bases and J gave up 6 bases, with 10 bases separating them. Germline V CDR1 and CDR2: SGDLS, YYNGEE. CDR3 length equals 13 residues. The CDR3 is CASSGPGKNTIYF. The CDR3 nucleotides read TGTGCCAGCAGCGGCCCGGGCAAAAACACCATATATTTT. Based on the CDR3 plus reference TRBV9 and TRBJ1-3, the full variable domain is DSGVTQTPKHLITATGQRVTLRCSPRSGDLSVYWYQQSLDQGLQFLIQYYNGEERAKGNILERFSAQQFPDLHSELNLSSLELGDSALYFCASSGPGKNTIYFGEGSWLTVV.

The rearrangement uses TRBV11-2 and TRBJ2-7; TRBD2 agrees at 7 bases. Germline-derived CDR1 and CDR2 are SGHAT and FQNNGV. The CDR3 length is 12 residues. V gave up 7 bases and J gave up 3 bases; unmatched junction bases: 3. CDR3 coding DNA: TGTGCCAGCACTAGCGGCGGCTACGAGCAGTACTTC. Translated, it gives CASTSGGYEQYF.

CDR3 loop: CASSKVRGVVTGELFF. The CDR3 nucleotides are TGTGCCAGCAGCAAAGTCCGGGGGGTGGTCACCGGGGAGCTGTTTTTT. The chain uses TRBV21-1 and TRBJ2-2; the D call in the table, TRBD2, was not verified against the DNA. TRBV21-1 is given as a pseudogene. This CDR3 has 16 residues.

The chain combines TRBV27 with TRBJ1-5; 7 bases are a match to TRBD1. The CDR3 runs to 14 residues. V trimming: 8 bases; J trimming: 6 bases; junction bases outside the gene matches: 10. In germline, CDR1 is MNHEY, CDR2 SMNVEV (reference sequence). The CDR3 is CASRDRERSQPQHF. Here the CDR3 DNA reads TGTGCCAGCCGTGACAGGGAACGGAGTCAGCCCCAGCATTTT.

This clone has more than one count but fewer than ten. This sequence joins TRBV18 and TRBJ2-6, with no clear D. Germline CDR1 is KGHSH and CDR2 is LQKENI. V was cut by 3 bases and J by 0 bases, with 9 bases left in between. The CDR3 length is 16 residues. DNA for the CDR3: TGTGCCAGCTCACCTTCCCTGGGCTCTGGGGCCAACGTCCTGACTTTC. Translating gives CASSPSLGSGANVLTF.

The chain employs TRBV9 and TRBJ2-1; D is unresolved. Trimming removed 0 bases from V and 6 bases from J, with 10 bases in between. The CDR3 has 14 amino acids. Germline V gene lookup returns CDR1 SGDLS and CDR2 YYNGEE. In nucleotides, the CDR3 is TGTGCCAGCAGCGTAGGTGACTTTGCCAATGAGCAGTTCTTC. Protein product: CASSVGDFANEQFF.

V is TRBV7-9 and J is TRBJ1-4; 9 nucleotides match TRBD1. The length of the CDR3 is 16 residues. Germline V gene sequence: CDR1 SEHNR, CDR2 FQNEAQ (reference sequence). J lost 5 bases, V lost 0 bases, and 4 bases had no gene match. CDR3 in amino acids: CASSLAGTGTNEKLFF. In nucleotides, the CDR3 is TGTGCCAGCAGCTTAGCTGGGACAGGGACCAATGAAAAACTGTTTTTT.

This clone was found a few times. The V and J genes are TRBV18 and TRBJ2-7; 7 positions agree with TRBD1. Trimming cost V 6 bases and J 4 bases; bases outside gene matches: 9. This CDR3 has 14 amino acids. Germline V gene sequence: CDR1 KGHSH, CDR2 LQKENI. CDR3 loop: CASSQDRTSYEQYF. CDR3 sequence (DNA): TGTGCCAGCTCGCAGGACAGGACGTCGTACGAGCAGTACTTC.

The chain links TRBV10-3 to TRBJ2-3; 7 nucleotides agree with TRBD2. Germline values: CDR1 ENHRY, CDR2 SYGVKD. The CDR3 is 15 residues long. V gave up 2 bases and J gave up 0 bases; unmatched junction bases: 2. CDR3 nucleotide sequence: TGTGCCATCAGTGAGCCTAGCGGCAGCACAGATACGCAGTATTTT. Protein sequence: CAISEPSGSTDTQYF.

The CDR3 nucleotides read TGTGCCAGCGTTAAACCTGTAAGTCCCGGGGAGCTGTTTTTT. Its protein product is CASVKPVSPGELFF. The rearrangement joins TRBV27 to TRBJ2-2; no firm D call. V was clipped by 8 bases and J by 6 bases, with 16 bases between them. The CDR3 runs to 14 residues. CDR1 MNHEY and CDR2 SMNVEV come from the germline V gene (reference sequence).

This clone was seen just once. V and J are TRBV7-2 and TRBJ2-7; TRBD1 aligns across 8 bases. CDR3 size: 14 residues. The germline V gene encodes CDR1 SGHTA and CDR2 FQGNSA. V dropped 5 bases and J dropped 2; count of bases not matched to a gene: 5. CDR3 sequence: CASSASQGAYEQYF. CDR3 nucleotide sequence: TGTGCCAGCAGCGCCTCACAGGGGGCCTACGAGCAGTACTTC.

This chain connects TRBV29-1 to TRBJ2-7; D call uncertain. The ends were cut back, 4 bases at V and 5 bases at J, with 12 bases in the middle. Germline V lookup: CDR1 SQVTM, CDR2 ANQGSEA. This CDR3 region has 12 residues. The CDR3 protein is CSVGFQVDEQYF. The CDR3 region has the DNA TGCAGCGTTGGGTTTCAGGTCGACGAGCAGTACTTC.

The table lists this clone with a few counts. V usage is TRBV9 and J usage is TRBJ1-3; no definite D call. This CDR3 comprises 14 residues. V was cut by 0 bases and J by 4 bases, with 8 bases left in between. Germline CDR1 is SGDLS and CDR2 is YYNGEE. CDR3 coding DNA: TGTGCCAGCAGCGTAGAAGGTTTCGGAAACACCATATATTTT. This codes for CASSVEGFGNTIYF.